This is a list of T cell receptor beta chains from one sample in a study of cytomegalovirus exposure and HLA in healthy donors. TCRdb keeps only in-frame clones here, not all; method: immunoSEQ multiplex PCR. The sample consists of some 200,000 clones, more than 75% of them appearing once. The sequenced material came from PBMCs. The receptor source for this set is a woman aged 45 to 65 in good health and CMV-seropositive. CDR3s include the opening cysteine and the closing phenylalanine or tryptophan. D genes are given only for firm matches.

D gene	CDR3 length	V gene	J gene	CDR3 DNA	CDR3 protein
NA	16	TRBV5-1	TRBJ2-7	TGCGCCAGCAGCTTGGGGGGCGCGGTAGGTTCCTACGAGCAGTACTTC	CASSLGGAVGSYEQYF
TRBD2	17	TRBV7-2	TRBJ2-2	TGTGCCAGCAGCTTAGTCCCTCTAGCGGGGGCCACCGGGGAGCTGTTTTTT	CASSLVPLAGATGELFF
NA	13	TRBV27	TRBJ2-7	TGTGCCAGCAGTTGGGCAGGCACCTACGAGCAGTACTTC	CASSWAGTYEQYF
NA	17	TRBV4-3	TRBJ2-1	TGCGCCAGCAGCCAAGATTCAGCGACAGGTTTATACAATGAGCAGTTCTTC	CASSQDSATGLYNEQFF
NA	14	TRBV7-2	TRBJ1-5	TGTGCCAGCAGACCAGGCCCCCAGTATCAGCCCCAGCATTTT	CASRPGPQYQPQHF
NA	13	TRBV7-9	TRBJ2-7	TGTGCCAGCAGCTACGGACAAAACTACGAGCAGTACTTC	CASSYGQNYEQYF
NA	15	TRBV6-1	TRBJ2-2	TGTGCCAGCAGACTCGGGACACCGAACACCGGGGAGCTGTTTTTT	CASRLGTPNTGELFF
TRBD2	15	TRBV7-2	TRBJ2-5	TGTGCCAGCAGCCTCTCGCGGGGGGGCAGCGAGACCCAGTACTTC	CASSLSRGGSETQYF
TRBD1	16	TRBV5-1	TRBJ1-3	TGCGCCAGCAGCTCGGACAGGATCTACTCTGGAAACACCATATATTTT	CASSSDRIYSGNTIYF
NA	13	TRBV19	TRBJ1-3	TGTGCCAGTACCGCGGGGTCTGGAAACACCATATATTTT	CASTAGSGNTIYF
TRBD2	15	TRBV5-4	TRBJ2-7	TGTGCCAGCAGCTTGGCGAGCGGGGGAGCCTACGAGCAGTACTTC	CASSLASGGAYEQYF
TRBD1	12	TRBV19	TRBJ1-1	TGTGCCAGTAGGGGACAGTGGGCGACTGCTTTCTTT	CASRGQWATAFF
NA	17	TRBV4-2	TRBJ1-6	TGTGCCAGCAGCCACCGCGACTCCCGCTCCTATAATTCACCCCTCCACTTT	CASSHRDSRSYNSPLHF